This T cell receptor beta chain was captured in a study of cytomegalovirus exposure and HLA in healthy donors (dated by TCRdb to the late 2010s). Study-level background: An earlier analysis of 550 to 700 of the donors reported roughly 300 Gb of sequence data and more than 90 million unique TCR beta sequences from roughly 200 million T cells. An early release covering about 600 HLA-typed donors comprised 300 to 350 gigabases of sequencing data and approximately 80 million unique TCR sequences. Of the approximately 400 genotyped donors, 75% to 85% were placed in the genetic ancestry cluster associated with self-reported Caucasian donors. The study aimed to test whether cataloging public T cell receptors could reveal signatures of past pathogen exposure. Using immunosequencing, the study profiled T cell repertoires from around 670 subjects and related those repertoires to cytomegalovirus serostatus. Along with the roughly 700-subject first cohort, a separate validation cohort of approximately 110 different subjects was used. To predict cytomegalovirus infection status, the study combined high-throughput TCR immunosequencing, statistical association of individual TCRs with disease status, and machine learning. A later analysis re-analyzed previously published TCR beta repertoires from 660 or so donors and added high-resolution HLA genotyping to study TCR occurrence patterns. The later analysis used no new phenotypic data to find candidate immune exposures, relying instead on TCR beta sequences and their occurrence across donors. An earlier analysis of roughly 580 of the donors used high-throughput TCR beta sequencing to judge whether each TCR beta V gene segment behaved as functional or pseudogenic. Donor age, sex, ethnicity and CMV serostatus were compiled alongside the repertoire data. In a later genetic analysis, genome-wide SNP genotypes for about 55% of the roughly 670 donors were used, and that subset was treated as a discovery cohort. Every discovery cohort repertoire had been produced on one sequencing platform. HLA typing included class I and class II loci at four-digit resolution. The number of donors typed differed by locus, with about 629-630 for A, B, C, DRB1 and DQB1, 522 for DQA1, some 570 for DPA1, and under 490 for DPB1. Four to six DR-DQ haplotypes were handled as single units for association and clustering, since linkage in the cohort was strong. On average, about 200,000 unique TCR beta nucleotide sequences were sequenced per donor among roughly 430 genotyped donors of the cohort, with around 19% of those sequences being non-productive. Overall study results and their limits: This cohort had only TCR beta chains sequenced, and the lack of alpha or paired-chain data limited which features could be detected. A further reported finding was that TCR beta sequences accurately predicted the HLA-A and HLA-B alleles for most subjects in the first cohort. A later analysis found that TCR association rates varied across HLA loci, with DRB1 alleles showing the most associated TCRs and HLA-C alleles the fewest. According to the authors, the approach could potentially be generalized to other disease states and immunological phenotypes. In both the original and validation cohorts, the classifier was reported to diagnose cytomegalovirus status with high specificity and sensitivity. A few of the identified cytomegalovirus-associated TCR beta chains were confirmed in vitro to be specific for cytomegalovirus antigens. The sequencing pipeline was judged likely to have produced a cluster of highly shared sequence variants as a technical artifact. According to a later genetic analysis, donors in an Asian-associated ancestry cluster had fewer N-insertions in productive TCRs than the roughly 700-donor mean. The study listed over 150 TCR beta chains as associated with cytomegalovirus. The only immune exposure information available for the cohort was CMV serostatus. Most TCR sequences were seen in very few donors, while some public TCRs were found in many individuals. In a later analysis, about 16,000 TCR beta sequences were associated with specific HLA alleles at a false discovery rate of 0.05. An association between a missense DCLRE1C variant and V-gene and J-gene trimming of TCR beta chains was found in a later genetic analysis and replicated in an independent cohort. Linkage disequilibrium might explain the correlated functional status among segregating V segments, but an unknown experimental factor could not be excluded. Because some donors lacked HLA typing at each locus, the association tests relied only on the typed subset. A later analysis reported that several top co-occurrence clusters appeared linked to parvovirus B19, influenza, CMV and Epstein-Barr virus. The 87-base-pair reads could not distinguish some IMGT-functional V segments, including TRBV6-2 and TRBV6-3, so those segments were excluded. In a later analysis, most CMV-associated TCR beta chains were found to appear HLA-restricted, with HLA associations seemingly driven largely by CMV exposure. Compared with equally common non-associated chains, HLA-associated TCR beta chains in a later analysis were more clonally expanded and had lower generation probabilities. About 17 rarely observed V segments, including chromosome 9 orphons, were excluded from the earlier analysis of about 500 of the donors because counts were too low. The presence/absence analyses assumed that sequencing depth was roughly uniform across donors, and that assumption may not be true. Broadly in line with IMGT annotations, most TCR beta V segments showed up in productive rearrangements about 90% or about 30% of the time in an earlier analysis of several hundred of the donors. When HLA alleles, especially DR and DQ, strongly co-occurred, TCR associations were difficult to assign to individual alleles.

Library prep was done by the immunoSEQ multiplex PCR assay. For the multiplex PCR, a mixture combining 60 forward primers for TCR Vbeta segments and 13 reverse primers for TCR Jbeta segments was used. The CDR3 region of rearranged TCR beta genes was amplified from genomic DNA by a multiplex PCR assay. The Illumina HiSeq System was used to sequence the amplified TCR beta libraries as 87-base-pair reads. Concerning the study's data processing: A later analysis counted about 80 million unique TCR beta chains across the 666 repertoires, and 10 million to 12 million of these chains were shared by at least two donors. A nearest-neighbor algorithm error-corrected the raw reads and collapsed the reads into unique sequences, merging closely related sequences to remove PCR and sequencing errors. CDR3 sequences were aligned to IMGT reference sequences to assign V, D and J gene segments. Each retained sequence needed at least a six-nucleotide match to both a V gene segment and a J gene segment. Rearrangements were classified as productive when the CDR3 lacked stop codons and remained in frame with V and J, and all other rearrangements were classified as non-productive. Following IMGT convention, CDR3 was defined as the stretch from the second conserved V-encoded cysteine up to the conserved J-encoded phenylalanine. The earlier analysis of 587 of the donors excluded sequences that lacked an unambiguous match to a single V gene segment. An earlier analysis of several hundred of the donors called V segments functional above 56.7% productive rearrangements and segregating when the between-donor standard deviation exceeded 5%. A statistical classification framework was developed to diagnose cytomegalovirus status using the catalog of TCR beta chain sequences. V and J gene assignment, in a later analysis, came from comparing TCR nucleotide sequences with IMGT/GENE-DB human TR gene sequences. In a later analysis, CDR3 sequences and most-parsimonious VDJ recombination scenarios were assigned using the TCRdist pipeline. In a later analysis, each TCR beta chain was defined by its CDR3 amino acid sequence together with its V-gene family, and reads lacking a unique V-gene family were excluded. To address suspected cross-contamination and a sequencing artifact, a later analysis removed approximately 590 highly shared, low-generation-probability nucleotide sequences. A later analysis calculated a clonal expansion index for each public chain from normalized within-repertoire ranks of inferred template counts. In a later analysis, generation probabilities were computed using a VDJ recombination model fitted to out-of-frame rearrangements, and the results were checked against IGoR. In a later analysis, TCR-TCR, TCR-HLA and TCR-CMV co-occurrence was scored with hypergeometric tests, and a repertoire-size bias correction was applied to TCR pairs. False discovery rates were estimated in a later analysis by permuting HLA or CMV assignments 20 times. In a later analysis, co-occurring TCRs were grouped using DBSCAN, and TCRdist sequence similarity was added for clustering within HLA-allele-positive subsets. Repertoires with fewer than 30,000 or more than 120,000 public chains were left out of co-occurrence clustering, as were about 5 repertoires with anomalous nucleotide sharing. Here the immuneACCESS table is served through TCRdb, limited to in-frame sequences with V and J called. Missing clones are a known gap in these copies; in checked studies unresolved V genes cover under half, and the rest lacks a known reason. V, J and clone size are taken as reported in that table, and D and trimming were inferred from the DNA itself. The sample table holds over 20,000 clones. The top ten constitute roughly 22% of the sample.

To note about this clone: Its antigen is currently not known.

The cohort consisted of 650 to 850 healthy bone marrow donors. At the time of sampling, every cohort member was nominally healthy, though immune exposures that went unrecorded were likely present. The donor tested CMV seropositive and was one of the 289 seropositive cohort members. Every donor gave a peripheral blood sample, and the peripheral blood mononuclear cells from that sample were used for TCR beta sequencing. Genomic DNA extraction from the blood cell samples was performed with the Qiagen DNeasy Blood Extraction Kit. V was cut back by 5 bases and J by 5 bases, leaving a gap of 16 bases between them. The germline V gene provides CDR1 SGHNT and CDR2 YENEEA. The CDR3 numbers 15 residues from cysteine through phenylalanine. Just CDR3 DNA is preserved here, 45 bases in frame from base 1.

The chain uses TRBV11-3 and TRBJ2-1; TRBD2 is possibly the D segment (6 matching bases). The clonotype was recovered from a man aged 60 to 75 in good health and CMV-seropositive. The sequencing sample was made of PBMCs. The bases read TGTGCCAGCAGCCTAAGGGGTCCGGGGGACAATGAGCAGTTCTTC. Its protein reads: CASSLRGPGDNEQFF.